A selection of T cell receptor beta chains follows, all from one sample in a study of CD8 T cells in Susac syndrome. Each CDR3 protein gets one entry after TCRdb re-called the immunoSEQ multiplex PCR reads with MiXCR. The sample holds under 150,000 distinct CDR3 sequences, approximately 95% seen once. The sequencing sample was made of CD4+ T cells from PBMCs. The origin of the receptors is a human donor with Susac syndrome. Both conserved end residues are part of each CDR3. The D gene is left open where the match is weak. Clone sizes are given selectively: once, few, many, or a class where the clone is expanded.

D gene	clone size	V gene	J gene	CDR3 DNA	CDR3 protein
NA	NA	TRBV30	TRBJ1-5	TGTGCCTGGAGTTTCAGTCTGAATCAGCCCCAGCATTTT	CAWSFSLNQPQHF
NA	NA	TRBV12-3/TRBV12-4	TRBJ1-2	TGTGCCAGCACACCGGGCACCAACTATGGCTACACCTTC	CASTPGTNYGYTF
NA	NA	TRBV30	TRBJ1-1	TGTGCCTGGAGTGAACGGGCAGGATTAAACACTGAAGCTTTCTTT	CAWSERAGLNTEAFF
NA	NA	TRBV20-1	TRBJ1-4	TGCAGTGCTAGAGATAGGGGAGTCTGGGAAAAACTGTTTTTT	CSARDRGVWEKLFF
NA	NA	TRBV29-1	TRBJ2-1	TGCAGCGTTGGCGGTGGCCAGCCGTCCTACAATGAGCAGTTCTTC	CSVGGGQPSYNEQFF
TRBD1	NA	TRBV29-1	TRBJ1-4	TGCAGCGTTACAGGGGCAACTAATGAAAAACTGTTTTTT	CSVTGATNEKLFF
TRBD2	once	TRBV20-1	TRBJ2-5	TGCAGTGCTAGAGAGGGTAGCGGGAGCGAGACCCAGTACTTC	CSAREGSGSETQYF
NA	NA	TRBV20-1	TRBJ1-2	TGCAGTGCTGCCCGGGACCCACTAGGCTACACCTTC	CSAARDPLGYTF
NA	NA	TRBV12-3/TRBV12-4	TRBJ2-7	TGTGCCAGCAGCACCCACCCCGGGCAGGGATCCTACGAGCAGTACTTC	CASSTHPGQGSYEQYF
NA	once	TRBV4-2	TRBJ2-1	TGTGCCAGCAGCCAAGGGGCGGGGAACTCCTACAATGAGCAGTTCTTC	CASSQGAGNSYNEQFF
TRBD2	NA	TRBV6-2/TRBV6-3	TRBJ2-3	TGTGCCAGCAGTTACTCGTGGTCTAGCGGGACGGCAGATACGCAGTATTTT	CASSYSWSSGTADTQYF
TRBD1	NA	TRBV20-1	TRBJ1-1	TGCAGTGCTAGGGGACAGGGCCCTGAAGCTTTCTTT	CSARGQGPEAFF
NA	NA	TRBV10-3	TRBJ1-1	TGTGCCATCAGTGATGAACGTTGGGCGGATAACACTGAAGCTTTCTTT	CAISDERWADNTEAFF
NA	NA	TRBV30	TRBJ1-2	TGTGCCTGGACGCAGGGAAACTATGGCTACACCTTC	CAWTQGNYGYTF
TRBD2	NA	TRBV18	TRBJ2-3	TGTGCCAGCTCACCACCCTGGGGGGGTGATACGCAGTATTTT	CASSPPWGGDTQYF
TRBD2	NA	TRBV4-2	TRBJ2-5	TGTGCCAGCAGCCGGGCGGGGGGCGAAGAGACCCAGTACTTC	CASSRAGGEETQYF
NA	once	TRBV28	TRBJ2-1	TGTGCCAGCCGACGGGCGCACAATGAGCAGTTCTTC	CASRRAHNEQFF
NA	NA	TRBV12-3/TRBV12-4	TRBJ1-1	TGTGCCAGCAGTTTAAAGGGTAGCACTGAAGCTTTCTTT	CASSLKGSTEAFF
NA	NA	TRBV19	TRBJ1-6	TGTGCCAGTAGGCCGGCGACTCTGAACGATTCACCCCTCCACTTT	CASRPATLNDSPLHF